This TCR beta chain was found in a study of control samples from healthy donors and cancer patients. Germline loops: CDR1 MNHEY, CDR2 SVGAGI. V lost 4 bases, J lost 1 base, and 7 bases lay in between. This CDR3 is 13 amino acids long. Measured with immunoSEQ multiplex PCR; TCRdb has only the in-frame clones, and not every one. The data contain under 200,000 clones, around 88% of them singletons. The rearrangement uses TRBV6-5 and TRBJ2-5; possible D gene TRBD1, 6 bases. The source of this sequence is a woman aged 25 to 39 in good health. What was sequenced was blood. The CDR3 nucleotides read TGTGCCAGCAGTTTGGACAGCCAAGAGACCCAGTACTTC. Amino acids: CASSLDSQETQYF.